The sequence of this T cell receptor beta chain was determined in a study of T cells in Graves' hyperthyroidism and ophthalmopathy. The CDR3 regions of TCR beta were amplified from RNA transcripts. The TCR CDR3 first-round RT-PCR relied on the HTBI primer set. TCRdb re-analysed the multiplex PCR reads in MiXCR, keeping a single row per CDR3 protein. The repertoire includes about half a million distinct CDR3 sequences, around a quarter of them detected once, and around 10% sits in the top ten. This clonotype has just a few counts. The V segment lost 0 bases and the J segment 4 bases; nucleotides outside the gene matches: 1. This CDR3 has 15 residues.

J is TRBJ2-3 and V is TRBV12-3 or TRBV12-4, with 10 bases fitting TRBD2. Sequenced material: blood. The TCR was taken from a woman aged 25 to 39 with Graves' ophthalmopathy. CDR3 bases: TGTGCCAGCAGTTTAGCTAGCGGGGGGTCAGATACGCAGTATTTT. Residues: CASSLASGGSDTQYF.